The clone carrying this T cell receptor beta chain was observed a single time. The data are from a study of shared T cell receptors in the human thymus. TCRdb keeps only in-frame clones here, not all; method: immunoSEQ multiplex PCR. The sample includes hundreds of thousands of clones, 75% to 85% seen only once; the top ten take more than 0.01%. This CDR3 is built from 16 residues. After removal of 4 bases from V and 4 bases from J, the junction contained 10 bases not matched to a gene. Germline values: CDR1 MNHNS, CDR2 SASEGT. These data also featured in a second study, about human thymus T cells. Per that study: Donors were healthy Finnish infants having corrective surgery for congenital heart defects. The thymus was resected at corrective cardiac surgery. Thymic and blood repertoires appeared to show biased V and J gene usage. There were highly overlapping thymic repertoires among unrelated individuals, as related research reported.

The clonotype comes from a boy in the first two years of life with a congenital heart defect. This chain uses TRBV6-1 with TRBJ2-1; TRBD1 matches 7 bases. Sequencing was carried out using thymocytes. The CDR3, as DNA: TGTGCCAGCAGTGGGAGCGTGACAGGGTTATACAATGAGCAGTTCTTC. Translation: CASSGSVTGLYNEQFF.